The present TCR beta chain was sequenced within a study of blood T cells in healthy people across ages (dated by TCRdb to between 2014 and 2016). For context, the study as a whole: In model experiments, template switching captured about one uniquely barcoded TCR beta cDNA molecule for every two T cells. To track age-related changes in TCR beta repertoire diversity, the study relied on deep sequencing normalized with unique cDNA molecular identifiers. Donors were grouped into four age groups: young (average approximately 16 years), middle-aged (about 38), aged (roughly 67) and long-lived (just over 80). To avoid experimental bias, donors of different ages were spread randomly across the sequencing lanes. Using the same blood draw, the study looked at two additional independent replicas of 1 million unique cDNA reads for two donors, one aged 18 to 30 and the other aged 80 or older.

In its sample, this clonotype was seen a few times. Its target antigen remains unknown. Per-nucleotide qualities are absent, and no much larger clonotype sits a single base away. The donors were 40 or so Caucasian individuals from Russia, aged about 6 to 95 years, who were systemically healthy. Each donor gave about 10 milliliters of peripheral blood, drawn into EDTA-treated Vacutainer tubes. Ficoll-Paque density-gradient centrifugation was used to isolate PBMCs, with at least 7 million obtained per sample. Total RNA was extracted from PBMCs with Trizol reagent, with at least 5 micrograms obtained per sample. For every donor, an aliquot of PBMCs went through flow cytometry to measure the percentages of naive CD45RAhigh/CD27high T cells. Libraries were made using 5' RACE. These reads were obtained on an Illumina HiSeq 2500. A second PCR of roughly 6 to 11 cycles was run with a J-beta primer mix and a sample-barcoded 5' primer. A unique molecular identifier was introduced onto each TCR beta cDNA molecule by a template-switch 5' adaptor carrying 12 random nucleotides. Each sample yielded at least 2.5 million CDR3-containing paired-end reads. First-strand cDNA was synthesized from all RNA with the Mint cDNA synthesis kit, primed by a TRBC-specific oligonucleotide. Following uracil-DNA glycosylase treatment, all cDNA underwent a first 18-cycle PCR with the universal primers M1SS and BC2_uni_R. The original pipeline was this. For normalization, 1 million high-quality reads, each with a distinct molecular identifier, were randomly selected from each sample. Instead of being binned into consensus sequences, reads with shared molecular identifiers were discarded. MiTCR, set to a Q25 quality threshold and the strictest error-elimination algorithm, was used for CDR3 identification, clonotype clustering and error correction. A nonparametric unseen species model using Euler transformation provided a lower-bound estimate of total TCR beta diversity. The public sequencing data were trimmed at Q25 with fastp and processed into clonotypes with MiXCR by TCRdb, which kept only in-frame beta chains. Rows are combined by CDR3 protein, so each entry shows the most common genes and DNA. These V and J calls derive from TCRdb rather than the authors' analysis. This sample has 270,000 or so distinct CDR3 sequences in its table, and about 25% of those were observed once. 25% to 30% of the sample belongs to the ten largest clones.

Overall results and qualifications from the work: Conclusive comparison of naive and antigen-experienced compartments was prevented by the profiling of bulk unsorted PBMCs. Compared with the aged group, more naive CD4+ T cells, fewer expanded clones and increased TCR diversity were shown by the long-lived group, suggesting age selection. Estimates of total diversity based on one million sequenced T cells were regarded as lower bounds and as underestimates. The percentage of naive T cells measured by flow cytometry correlated strongly with observed TCR beta diversity. As age increased, observed TCR beta diversity per million T cells dropped in a roughly linear way, and a significant reduction was already evident by age 40. Donor CMV infection status was unknown, potentially confounding age-related changes in expanded clonotypes.

The clonotype originates from a woman in her 70s in good health. Sequencing was done on a sample of blood.

The CDR3 loop reads CASSPGLAPSTDTQYF. The DNA sequence follows: TGTGCCAGCAGTCCTGGACTAGCGCCAAGCACAGATACGCAGTATTTT. Rearrangement joined TRBV6-5 to TRBJ2-3; the central 9 bases match TRBD2. Unmatched junction bases come to 6, with V trimmed by 5 bases and J by 0 bases. CDR1 and CDR2 are read off the germline V gene as MNHEY and SVGAGI. The CDR3 runs 16 amino acids, cysteine and phenylalanine included. Of the read, only the CDR3 DNA is kept; its 48 bases are in frame from base 1.